The sequence of this T cell receptor beta chain was determined in a study of T cell changes during pregnancy in multiple sclerosis. Germline CDR1 and CDR2: MDHEN and SYDVKM. CDR3 length: 15 residues. The germline V and J ends were trimmed by 6 bases and 6 bases, with 18 bases remaining between them. Clones were sequenced by immunoSEQ multiplex PCR, and TCRdb holds only the in-frame ones, with some missing. The data show under 65,000 clones, about 93% seen once. This clone was seen a handful of times. The V and J genes are TRBV28 and TRBJ2-1, with D possibly TRBD1 on 6 matching bases. The specimen comprised CD8+ T cells from peripheral blood mononuclear cells, sampled in the third trimester of pregnancy. The sequence was obtained from a female donor with multiple sclerosis, enrolled in a pregnancy study. CDR3: CASSDPGAGINEQFF. CDR3 bases: TGTGCCAGCAGCGACCCAGGGGCAGGAATCAATGAGCAGTTCTTC. Full variable domain (remainder filled in from reference TRBV28 and TRBJ2-1): DVKVTQSSRYLVKRTGEKVFLECVQDMDHENMFWYRQDPGLGLRLIYFSYDVKMKEKGDIPEGYSVSREKKERFSLILESASTNQTSMYLCASSDPGAGINEQFFGPGTRLTVL.